The 5 T cell receptor beta chains in this list originate from one sample, sequenced in a study of early T cells in non-severe SARS-CoV-2 infection. Via MiXCR, TCRdb re-called the 5' RACE reads, giving one row per CDR3 protein. The sample includes around 100,000 distinct CDR3 sequences, roughly 17% of them seen just once. The specimen sequenced was whole blood. The source of these receptors is an adult who was a healthcare worker with PCR-confirmed SARS-CoV-2 infection or an uninfected control (not recorded which).

This chain uses TRBV18 with TRBJ1-1; tentative D call: TRBD1 (6 bases). V gave up 0 bases and J gave up 6 bases, with 20 bases separating them. This CDR3 region has 17 residues. Germline V lookup: CDR1 KGHSH, CDR2 LQKENI. The CDR3 is CASSPPARGKYKAEAFF. CDR3 nucleotides: TGTGCCAGCTCACCACCTGCTAGGGGGAAATATAAGGCTGAAGCTTTCTTT.

This clonotype appeared a few times. The chain recombines TRBV2 with TRBJ2-5; 7 nucleotides agree with TRBD2. The CDR3 contains 18 residues. Germline-derived CDR1 and CDR2 are SNHLY and FYNNEI. The ends lost 7 bases at V and 0 bases at J; junction bases unmatched: 17. CDR3 amino acids: CASTDTPSSGEHQETQYF. CDR3 nucleotide sequence: TGTGCCAGCACCGATACTCCCTCCAGCGGGGAACACCAAGAGACCCAGTACTTC.

DNA for the CDR3: TGTGCCACCAGCAGATCAACGGGACTAGCGTCGGGGACCCAGTACTTC. Amino acid sequence: CATSRSTGLASGTQYF. The chain is built from TRBV15 and TRBJ2-5, with 10 positions matching TRBD2. V dropped 2 bases and J dropped 7; count of bases not matched to a gene: 10. Germline V lookup: CDR1 LNHNV, CDR2 YYDKDF (reference sequence). The CDR3 length is 16 residues.

This rearrangement joins TRBV7-9 to TRBJ1-4; TRBD1 aligns across 11 bases. Germline assignment: CDR1 SEHNR and CDR2 FQNEAQ (reference sequence). The junction had 10 bases not matched to a gene; V was cut back by 6 bases and J by 10 bases. This CDR3 contains 15 residues. The DNA of the CDR3 is TGTGCCAGCAGTCGTGAACCGGGACAGGGGGGAAAACTGTTTTTT. Protein: CASSREPGQGGKLFF.

With regard to this clonotype: An end of the junction differs from the germline gene, which may be a read error. The CDR3 DNA is TGCAGCGTCGAAGTCCTAGCGGGCAATGAGCAGTTCTTC. Translated, it gives CSVEVLAGNEQFF. The chain couples TRBV29-1 to TRBJ2-1; TRBD2 matches at 8 bases. Germline-derived CDR1 and CDR2 are SQVTM and ANQGSEA. This CDR3 comprises 13 residues.